Each of the 17 T cell receptor beta chains below was sequenced from the same sample in a study of blood T cell repertoires in COVID-19. Clones were read by immunoSEQ multiplex PCR, and TCRdb kept only the in-frame ones, dropping some. The sample has 250,000 to 350,000 clones; 90% are singletons. The specimen was peripheral blood. The receptor source for this set is a woman aged 25 to 45 with COVID-19, enrolled during active disease.

A few counts support this clone. The gene calls are TRBV29-1 and TRBJ1-2; 9 bases line up with TRBD1. This CDR3 has 13 amino acids. Trimming removed 3 bases from V and 6 bases from J; junction bases left unmatched: 5. CDR1 and CDR2 (germline): SQVTM, ANQGSEA. CDR3 DNA: TGCAGCGTTGATTGGGGACAGGGCCATGGCTACACCTTC. Translated, it gives CSVDWGQGHGYTF.

CDR3 sequence (DNA): TGTGCCAGCAGCTTAGTAGTAAGCGCAGATACGCAGTATTTT. The encoded protein is CASSLVVSADTQYF. This chain links TRBV7-3 with TRBJ2-3; no definite D call. Germline loops: CDR1 SGHTA, CDR2 FQGTGA. This CDR3 is 14 amino acids long. Trimming shortened V by 2 bases and J by 4 bases, and 10 bases separated the two germline ends.

The chain employs TRBV11-3 and TRBJ2-3; tentatively, D is TRBD2 (6 bases). CDR3 length: 13 residues. Trimming pared 4 bases from V and 5 bases from J, leaving 10 bases between. In germline, CDR1 is SGHNT, CDR2 YENEEA. The CDR3 DNA reads as TGTGCCAGCAGCTGGAGGGGAGGAGATACGCAGTATTTT. It translates to CASSWRGGDTQYF.

This clone showed up just once. The chain combines TRBV10-3 with TRBJ2-2; 9 bases line up with TRBD2. CDR3 length: 14 amino acids. The ends lost 11 bases at V and 4 bases at J; junction bases unmatched: 8. From germline, CDR1 is ENHRY and CDR2 SYGVKD. This chain's CDR3 is CALAGDGITGELFF. The CDR3 region has the DNA TGTGCCTTAGCGGGGGACGGAATCACCGGGGAGCTGTTTTTT.

This chain connects TRBV3-1 (or the pseudogene TRBV3-2) to TRBJ2-2; D is perhaps TRBD2 (5 bases). The CDR3 length is 15 residues. The V and J ends lost 2 bases and 7 bases respectively, with 14 bases between them. Germline-derived CDR1 and CDR2 are LGHDT and YNNKEL (reference sequence). CDR3 residues: CASSQTDSGNGELFF. The CDR3, as DNA: TGTGCCAGCAGCCAAACCGACTCGGGGAACGGGGAGCTGTTTTTT.

V and J are TRBV30 and TRBJ2-5; the D is unclear. Trimming stripped 4 bases from V and 5 bases from J, with 11 bases between. Germline V gene lookup returns CDR1 GTSNPN and CDR2 SVGIG (reference sequence). The CDR3 covers 12 residues. The CDR3, as DNA: TGTGCCTGGAACCGGGTCCTCGAGACCCAGTACTTC. Amino acid sequence: CAWNRVLETQYF. Full variable domain (remainder filled in from reference TRBV30 and TRBJ2-5): SQTIHQWPATLVQPVGSPLSLECTVEGTSNPNLYWYRQAAGRGLQLLFYSVGIGQISSEVPQNLSASRPQDRQFILSSKKLLLSDSGFYLCAWNRVLETQYFGPGTRLLVL.

This chain uses TRBV2 with TRBJ2-1; 7 bases line up with TRBD1. V gave up 5 bases and J gave up 7 bases; unmatched junction bases: 5. Germline values: CDR1 SNHLY, CDR2 FYNNEI. There are 13 residues in the CDR3. CDR3 in amino acids: CASSYGTVNEQFF. CDR3 nucleotides: TGTGCCAGCAGTTACGGGACAGTTAATGAGCAGTTCTTC.

V and J are TRBV27 and TRBJ2-2; TRBD2 might be the D (5 bases). The V gene lost 5 bases and the J gene lost 5 bases, with 9 bases spanning the gap. Germline lookup yields CDR1 MNHEY and CDR2 SMNVEV (reference sequence). This CDR3 is 13 amino acids long. The CDR3 sequence is CASSPGLTGELFF. As DNA, the CDR3 is TGTGCCAGCAGTCCCGGACTTACCGGGGAGCTGTTTTTT.

The V and J genes are TRBV2 and TRBJ2-6, with TRBD1 matching over 12 bases. The CDR3 has 17 amino acids. Germline-derived CDR1 and CDR2 are SNHLY and FYNNEI. V gave up 5 bases and J gave up 3 bases; unmatched junction bases: 5. The CDR3 sequence is CASSRDRGQYGANVLTF. The CDR3 nucleotides are TGTGCCAGCAGTCGGGACAGGGGGCAATATGGGGCCAACGTCCTGACTTTC.

The genes are TRBV29-1 and TRBJ2-7; TRBD2 is a possible D gene (6 bases). The germline V and J ends were trimmed by 3 bases and 5 bases, with 14 bases remaining between them. CDR3 length: 13 amino acids. Germline CDR1 is SQVTM and CDR2 is ANQGSEA. Here the CDR3 reads CSVEGGTLDEQYF. In nucleotides, the CDR3 is TGCAGCGTTGAGGGCGGGACCCTTGACGAGCAGTACTTC.

A single count supports this clone. V gene TRBV14 combines with J gene TRBJ1-1; D not certain. CDR1 and CDR2 (germline): SGHDN, FVKESK. The V end lost 1 base, the J end lost 4 bases, and 13 bases lay between the germline ends. The CDR3 contains 15 residues. The CDR3 loop is CASSQGSGLGTEAFF. The CDR3 DNA follows: TGTGCCAGCAGCCAAGGTTCGGGTTTAGGCACTGAAGCTTTCTTT.

This chain joins TRBV5-1 and TRBJ1-1, with D maybe TRBD1 (5 bases). The germline V gene encodes CDR1 SGHRS and CDR2 YFSETQ. The CDR3 is 14 residues long. Deletions cut 1 base from V and 3 bases from J, with 10 bases between. The CDR3 reads CASSLWGADTEAFF. CDR3 nucleotides: TGCGCCAGCAGCTTGTGGGGCGCGGACACTGAAGCTTTCTTT.

The chain couples TRBV5-4 to TRBJ1-1; possibly TRBD1 for D (5 bases). Germline V gene lookup returns CDR1 SGHNT and CDR2 YYREEE (reference sequence). CDR3 length: 12 amino acids. The germline V and J ends were trimmed by 5 bases and 1 base, with 6 bases remaining between them. The CDR3: CASRGQNTEAFF. CDR3 nucleotides: TGTGCCAGCAGGGGGCAGAACACTGAAGCTTTCTTT.

The J gene is TRBJ2-2, the V gene TRBV28; TRBD1 agrees at 8 bases. The ends lost 4 bases at V and 6 bases at J; junction bases unmatched: 10. Germline CDR1 MDHEN, CDR2 SYDVKM. The CDR3 runs to 16 residues. CDR3 sequence reads: CASSSTGVLKAGELFF. The CDR3 nucleotides are TGTGCCAGCAGTTCGACAGGGGTGTTAAAGGCCGGGGAGCTGTTTTTT. The full variable domain, completed using reference TRBV28 and TRBJ2-2, is DVKVTQSSRYLVKRTGEKVFLECVQDMDHENMFWYRQDPGLGLRLIYFSYDVKMKEKGDIPEGYSVSREKKERFSLILESASTNQTSMYLCASSSTGVLKAGELFFGEGSRLTVL.

The CDR3 DNA follows: TGTGCCAGCAGCCAAGGACTAGCAGCCTACGAGCAGTACTTC. Amino acids: CASSQGLAAYEQYF. V and J are TRBV14 and TRBJ2-7; 7 bases align to TRBD2. Per the germline V gene, CDR1 is SGHDN and CDR2 is FVKESK. V shed 1 base and J 2 bases; nucleotides not matched to a gene: 2. The CDR3 length is 14 residues. Full variable domain (remainder filled in from reference TRBV14 and TRBJ2-7): EAGVTQFPSHSVIEKGQTVTLRCDPISGHDNLYWYRRVMGKEIKFLLHFVKESKQDESGMPNNRFLAERTGGTYSTLKVQPAELEDSGVYFCASSQGLAAYEQYFGPGTRLTVT.

The chain joins TRBV7-2 to TRBJ1-6; 12 bases fit TRBD1. J gave up 10 bases and V 5 bases, and 3 bases lay outside the gene matches. Germline V gene sequence: CDR1 SGHTA, CDR2 FQGNSA. The CDR3 loop spans 14 amino acids. CDR3 in DNA: TGTGCCAGCAGCCGGGACAGGGGGCGGTCACCCCTCCACTTT. It specifies CASSRDRGRSPLHF.

This chain connects TRBV7-8 to TRBJ2-5; D is uncertain. The length of the CDR3 is 15 residues. The germline V gene encodes CDR1 SGHVS and CDR2 FQNEAQ. Trimming left V 2 bases short and J 4 bases short, with 14 bases between. The CDR3 loop is CASSLILGNRETQYF. CDR3 nucleotide sequence: TGTGCCAGCAGCTTAATCCTCGGTAATCGAGAGACCCAGTACTTC.